The clone carrying this T cell receptor (beta chain) was counted a single time. Any history of autoimmune disease or systemic immunosuppression disqualified patients. This sample is part of a study of OX40 agonist ivuxolimab in advanced cancers. The overall study: Cohort: 82.7% men, mean age around 55, aged about 23 to 80.

Clones were sequenced by immunoSEQ multiplex PCR, and TCRdb holds only the in-frame ones, with some missing. The table lists over 40,000 clones, about 80% of them singletons, with more than 2.5% in the top ten. Trimming stripped 6 bases from V and 4 bases from J, with 7 bases between. The germline gives CDR1 MNHEY, CDR2 SVGAGI. CDR3 length: 13 amino acids. The sequence came from an adult with an advanced solid tumor such as melanoma, head and neck, liver or kidney cancer. V usage is TRBV6-5 and J usage is TRBJ2-6; D unclear. The sample was CD4+ or CD8+ T cells sorted from blood, taken in a trial of the OX40 agonist ivuxolimab. As DNA, the CDR3 is TGTGCCAGCAGCCGGCCCGGGGCCAACGTCCTGACTTTC. This gives the protein CASSRPGANVLTF.